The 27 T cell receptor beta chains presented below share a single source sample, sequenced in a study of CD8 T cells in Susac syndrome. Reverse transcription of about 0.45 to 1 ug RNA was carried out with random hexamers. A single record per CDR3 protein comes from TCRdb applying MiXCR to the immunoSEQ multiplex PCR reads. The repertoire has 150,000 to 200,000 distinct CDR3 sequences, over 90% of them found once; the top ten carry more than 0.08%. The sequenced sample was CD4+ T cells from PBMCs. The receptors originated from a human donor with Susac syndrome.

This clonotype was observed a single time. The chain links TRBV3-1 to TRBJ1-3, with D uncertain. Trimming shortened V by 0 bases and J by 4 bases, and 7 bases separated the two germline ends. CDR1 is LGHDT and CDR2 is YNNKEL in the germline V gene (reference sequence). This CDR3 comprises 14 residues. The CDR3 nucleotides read TGTGCCAGCAGCCAAGATTTAGAGGGAAACACCATATATTTT. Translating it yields CASSQDLEGNTIYF.

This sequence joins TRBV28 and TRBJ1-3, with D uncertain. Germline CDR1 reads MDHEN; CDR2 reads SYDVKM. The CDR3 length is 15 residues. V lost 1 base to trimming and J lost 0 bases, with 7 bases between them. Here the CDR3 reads CASSLYRDSGNTIYF. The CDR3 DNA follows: TGTGCCAGCAGTTTATATCGGGACTCTGGAAACACCATATATTTT.

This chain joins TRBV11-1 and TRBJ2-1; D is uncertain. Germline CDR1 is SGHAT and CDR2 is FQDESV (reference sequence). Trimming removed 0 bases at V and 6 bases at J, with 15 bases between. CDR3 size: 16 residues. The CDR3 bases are TGTGCCAGCAGCTTAGCGCTTTGGCAGGTCCTCAATGAGCAGTTCTTC. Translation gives CASSLALWQVLNEQFF.

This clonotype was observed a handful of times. The CDR3 region is CASSRVPRGEQYF. The CDR3 DNA follows: TGTGCCAGCAGTCGGGTTCCCAGGGGGGAGCAGTACTTC. The chain links TRBV14 to TRBJ2-7; 7 nucleotides match TRBD1. V lost 6 bases to trimming and J lost 7 bases; unmatched junction nucleotides: 9. Germline loops: CDR1 SGHDN, CDR2 FVKESK. The CDR3 has 13 amino acids.

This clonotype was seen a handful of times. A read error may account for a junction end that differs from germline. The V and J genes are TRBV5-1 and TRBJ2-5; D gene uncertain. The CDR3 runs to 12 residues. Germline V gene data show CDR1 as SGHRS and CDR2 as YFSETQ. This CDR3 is CASSLPRETQYF. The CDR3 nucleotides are TGTGCCAGCAGTTTGCCACGAGAGACCCAGTACTTC.

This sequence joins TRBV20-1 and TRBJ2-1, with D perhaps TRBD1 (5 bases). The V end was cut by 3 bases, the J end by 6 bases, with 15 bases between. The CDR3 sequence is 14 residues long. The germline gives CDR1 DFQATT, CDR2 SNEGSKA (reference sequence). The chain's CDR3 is CSARDTTYFNEQFF. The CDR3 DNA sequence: TGCAGTGCTAGGGACACTACCTATTTCAATGAGCAGTTCTTC.

CDR3 DNA sequence: TGTGCCAGCAGCCAAGGGGGGACTAGCGGGGCTCAAGAGACCCAGTACTTC. This encodes CASSQGGTSGAQETQYF. The rearrangement uses TRBV3-1 and TRBJ2-5; 13 positions agree with TRBD2. The CDR3 totals 17 residues. The V gene's germline CDR1 is LGHDT and CDR2 YNNKEL (reference sequence). Germline trimming cut 1 base from V and 2 bases from J; bases unmatched to any gene: 4.

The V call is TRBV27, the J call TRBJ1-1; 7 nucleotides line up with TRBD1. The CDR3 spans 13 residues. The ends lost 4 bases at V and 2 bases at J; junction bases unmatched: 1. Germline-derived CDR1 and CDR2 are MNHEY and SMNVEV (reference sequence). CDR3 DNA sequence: TGTGCCAGCAGTTGGACAGGAAACACTGAAGCTTTCTTT. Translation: CASSWTGNTEAFF.

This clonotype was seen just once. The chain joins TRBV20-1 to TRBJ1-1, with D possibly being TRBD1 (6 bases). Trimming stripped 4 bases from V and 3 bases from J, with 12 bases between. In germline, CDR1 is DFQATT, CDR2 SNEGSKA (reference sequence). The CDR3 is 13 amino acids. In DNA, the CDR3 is TGCAGTGCTATTACAGGGTTTTACACTGAAGCTTTCTTT. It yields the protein CSAITGFYTEAFF.

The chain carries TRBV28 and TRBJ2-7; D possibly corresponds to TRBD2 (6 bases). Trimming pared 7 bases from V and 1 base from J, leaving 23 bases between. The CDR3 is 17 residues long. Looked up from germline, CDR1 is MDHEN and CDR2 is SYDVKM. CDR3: CASTSWLAQKTSYEQYF. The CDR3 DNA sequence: TGTGCCAGCACCTCGTGGCTAGCGCAAAAGACATCCTACGAGCAGTACTTC.

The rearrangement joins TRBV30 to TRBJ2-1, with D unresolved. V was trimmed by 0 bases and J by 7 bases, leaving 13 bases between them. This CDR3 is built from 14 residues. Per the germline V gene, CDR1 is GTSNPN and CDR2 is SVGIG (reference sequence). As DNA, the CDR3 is TGTGCCTGGAGTGTGCCCTACGAAGCGAATGAGCAGTTCTTC. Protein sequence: CAWSVPYEANEQFF.

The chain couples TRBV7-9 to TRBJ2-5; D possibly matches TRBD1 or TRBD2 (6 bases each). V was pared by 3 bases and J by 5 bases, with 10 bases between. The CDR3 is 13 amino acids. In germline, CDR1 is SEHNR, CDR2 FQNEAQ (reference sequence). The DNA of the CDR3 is TGTGCCAGCAGCTTCGGGGGCTGGGAGACCCAGTACTTC. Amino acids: CASSFGGWETQYF.

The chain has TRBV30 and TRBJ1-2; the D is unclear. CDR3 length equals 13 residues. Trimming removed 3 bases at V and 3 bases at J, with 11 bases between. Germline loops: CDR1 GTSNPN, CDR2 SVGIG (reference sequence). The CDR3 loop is CAWRLHPHYGYTF. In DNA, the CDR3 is TGTGCCTGGAGGCTACACCCTCACTATGGCTACACCTTC.

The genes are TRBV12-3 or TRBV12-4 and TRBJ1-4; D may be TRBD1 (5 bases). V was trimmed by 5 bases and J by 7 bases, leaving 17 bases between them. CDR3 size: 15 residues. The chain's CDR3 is CASSPRDAGSEKLFF. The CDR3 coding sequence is TGTGCCAGCAGTCCCCGGGACGCGGGAAGTGAAAAACTGTTTTTT.

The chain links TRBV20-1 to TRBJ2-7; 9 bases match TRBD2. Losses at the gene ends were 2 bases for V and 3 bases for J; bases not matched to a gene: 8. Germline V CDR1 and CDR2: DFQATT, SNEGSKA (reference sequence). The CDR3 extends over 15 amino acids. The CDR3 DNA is TGCAGTGCTAGACCTGGACTAGCGAGACACTACGAGCAGTACTTC. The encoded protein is CSARPGLARHYEQYF.

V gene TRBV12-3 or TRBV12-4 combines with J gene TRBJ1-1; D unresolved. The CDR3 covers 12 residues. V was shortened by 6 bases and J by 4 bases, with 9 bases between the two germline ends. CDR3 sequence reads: CASSPVATEAFF. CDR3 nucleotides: TGTGCCAGCAGCCCAGTCGCCACTGAAGCTTTCTTT.

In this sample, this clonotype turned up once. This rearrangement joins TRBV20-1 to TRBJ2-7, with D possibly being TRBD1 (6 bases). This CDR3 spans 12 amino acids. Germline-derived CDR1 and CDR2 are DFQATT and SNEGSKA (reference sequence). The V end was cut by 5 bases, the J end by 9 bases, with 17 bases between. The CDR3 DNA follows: TGCAGTGCTCAGCGAACAGGGTCGGGGCAGTACTTC. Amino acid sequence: CSAQRTGSGQYF.

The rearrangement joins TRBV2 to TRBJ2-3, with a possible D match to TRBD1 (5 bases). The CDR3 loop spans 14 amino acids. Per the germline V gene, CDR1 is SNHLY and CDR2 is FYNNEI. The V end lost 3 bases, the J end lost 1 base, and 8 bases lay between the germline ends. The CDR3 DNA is TGTGCCAGCAGTGAGGGCAGGGGCACAGATACGCAGTATTTT. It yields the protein CASSEGRGTDTQYF.

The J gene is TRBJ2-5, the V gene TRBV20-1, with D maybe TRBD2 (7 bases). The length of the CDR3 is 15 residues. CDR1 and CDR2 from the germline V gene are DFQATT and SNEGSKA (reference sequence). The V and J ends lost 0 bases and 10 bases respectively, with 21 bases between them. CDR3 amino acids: CSARDGRGPGGDQYF. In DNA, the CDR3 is TGCAGTGCTAGAGATGGGCGGGGGCCCGGAGGAGACCAGTACTTC.

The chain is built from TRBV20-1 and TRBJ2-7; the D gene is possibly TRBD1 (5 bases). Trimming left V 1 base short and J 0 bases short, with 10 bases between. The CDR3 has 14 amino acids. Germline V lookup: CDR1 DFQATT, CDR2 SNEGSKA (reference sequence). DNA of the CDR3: TGCAGTGCTAGAGCCTCAGGGCTCTCCTACGAGCAGTACTTC. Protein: CSARASGLSYEQYF.

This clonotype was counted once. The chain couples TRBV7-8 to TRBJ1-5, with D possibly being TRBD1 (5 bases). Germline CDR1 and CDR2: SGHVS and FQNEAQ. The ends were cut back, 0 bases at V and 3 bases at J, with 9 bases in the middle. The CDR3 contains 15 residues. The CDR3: CASSLAEGDNQPQHF. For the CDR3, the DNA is TGTGCCAGCAGCTTAGCTGAAGGGGACAATCAGCCCCAGCATTTT.

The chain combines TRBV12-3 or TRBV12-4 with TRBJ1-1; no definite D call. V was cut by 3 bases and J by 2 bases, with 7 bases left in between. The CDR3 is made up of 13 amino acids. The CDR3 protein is CASSFGRNTEAFF. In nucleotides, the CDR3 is TGTGCCAGCAGTTTTGGGCGAAACACTGAAGCTTTCTTT.

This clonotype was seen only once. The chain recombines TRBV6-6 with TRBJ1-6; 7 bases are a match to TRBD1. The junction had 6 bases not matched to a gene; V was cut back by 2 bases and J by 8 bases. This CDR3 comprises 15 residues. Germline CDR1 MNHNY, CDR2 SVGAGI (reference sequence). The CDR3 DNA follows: TGTGCCAGCAGTTACCGACAGGGCGCTGATTCACCCCTCCACTTT. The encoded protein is CASSYRQGADSPLHF.

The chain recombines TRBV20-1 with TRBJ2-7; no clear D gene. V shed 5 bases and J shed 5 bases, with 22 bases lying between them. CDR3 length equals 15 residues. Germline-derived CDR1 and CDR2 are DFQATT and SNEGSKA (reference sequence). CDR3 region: CSADTGLSGGDEQYF. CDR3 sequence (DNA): TGCAGTGCTGATACCGGTCTGTCGGGTGGAGACGAGCAGTACTTC.

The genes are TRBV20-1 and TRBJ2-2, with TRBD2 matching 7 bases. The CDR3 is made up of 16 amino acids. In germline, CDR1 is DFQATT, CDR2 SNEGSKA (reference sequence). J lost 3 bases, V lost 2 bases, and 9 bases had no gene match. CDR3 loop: CSARIAGRRDTGELFF. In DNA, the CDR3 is TGCAGTGCTAGAATTGCCGGGAGGAGGGACACCGGGGAGCTGTTTTTT.

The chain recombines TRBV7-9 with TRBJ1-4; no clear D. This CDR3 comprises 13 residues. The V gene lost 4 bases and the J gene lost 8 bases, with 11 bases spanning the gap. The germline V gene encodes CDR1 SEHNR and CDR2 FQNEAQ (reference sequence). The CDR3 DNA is TGTGCCAGCAGCTCGATGTCTGGAGAAAAACTGTTTTTT. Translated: CASSSMSGEKLFF.

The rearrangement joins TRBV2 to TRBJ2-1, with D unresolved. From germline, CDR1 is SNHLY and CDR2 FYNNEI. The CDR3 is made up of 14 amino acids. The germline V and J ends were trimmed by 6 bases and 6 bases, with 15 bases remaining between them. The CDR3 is CASRRALGPNEQFF. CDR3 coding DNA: TGTGCCAGCAGACGGGCCTTGGGCCCCAATGAGCAGTTCTTC.